This T cell receptor (beta chain) was profiled in a study of shared clonotypes between healthy human individuals. Study information: A donor's plate count was three for CD4 naive and three for CD4 memory; CD8 naive had two and CD8 memory one.

This clone was seen only once. Antigen unknown. The CDR3 covers 13 residues. Germline CDR1 reads WSHSY; CDR2 reads SAAADI. Trimming pared 3 bases from V and 5 bases from J, leaving 7 bases between. Each replicate PCR on the sorted subsets used roughly 200 ng DNA (roughly 30,000 T cell genomes). Repertoires were generated with immunoSEQ multiplex PCR, while TCRdb's copy carries only in-frame clones and drops some. The sample has some 2.1 million clones, about 95% seen once. Broader study findings: On the whole, naive subsets had larger estimated richness than memory subsets had.

Terminally differentiated effector memory CD45RA+ cells were excluded from the naive CD8 cells, which were CD45RO-negative and positively selected for CCR7. Sequencing was performed on naive CD8+ T cells sorted from blood. J is TRBJ1-4 and V is TRBV10-2; D not certain. The source is a man younger than 30 in good health. The CDR3 protein is CASSEGQNEKLFF. In DNA form, the CDR3 reads TGCGCCAGCAGTGAAGGGCAGAATGAAAAACTGTTTTTT.